This TCR beta chain was retrieved from a study of blood T cell repertoires in COVID-19 (dated by TCRdb to the early 2020s). About the full investigation: Samples covering the acute and convalescent phases of COVID-19 were provided by collaborators in the United States, Italy and Spain. The dataset comprised deeply sampled blood TCRbeta repertoires from subjects exposed to, actively infected with, or recovered from COVID-19. Where HLA class I and class II types were available, the types were taken from metadata supplied by the sample provider, not from assay-based typing. The material from the prospective study consisted of cDNA or gDNA derived from T cells, B-cell-depleted T cells, or PBMCs. Samples came from the ongoing ImmuneRACE study (first 160 participants) plus 1,254 subjects from 6 global collaborators. The repertoires were made available in a free public database intended to serve as a resource for research on the immune response to SARS-CoV-2. Nearly every sample came with metadata listing a de-identified subject ID, COVID-19 status, age in years and sex. The full study reports these points: Clinical and demographic metadata were provided uncurated, with the amount varying by source and participant.

The immunoSEQ Assay, a bias-controlled multiplex PCR, was used to amplify TCRbeta CDR3 regions from genomic DNA. The original methods were these. Within the assay, amplification of reference gene primers was used to estimate how many nucleated cells each sample contained. To quantify the absolute abundance of each unique TCRbeta CDR3 rearrangement, sequence reads were collapsed and filtered. Productive Simpson clonality was computed per sample as the square root of Simpson's diversity index over productive rearrangements. Entries here come from immuneACCESS through TCRdb and include only in-frame sequences with V and J called. Some clones fail to appear in such tables; in the studies checked, an unresolved V gene covers under half of the shortfall, and the cause of the remainder is unknown. D and trimming come from the DNA, and the V and J calls and clone size come from that table. For this sample there are about 210,000 clones; about 91% appear just once. The top ten clonotypes cover more than 0.95% of the sample.

Collaborating institutions collected whole blood in K2EDTA tubes following their own protocols. For TCRbeta analysis, collaborator samples were shipped as frozen whole blood, as isolated PBMCs, or as DNA extracted from either sample type. This clone was counted at least ten times. What this receptor recognizes is not known. The record has no base qualities; no much larger clone is one base away. For CDR1 and CDR2, the germline V gene lists SGHAT and FQNNGV. V is cut by 5 bases and J by 3 bases, and the space between the germline ends is 16 bases. There are 15 amino acids in the CDR3, from cysteine to phenylalanine inclusive. Only CDR3 DNA remains: 45 bases, in frame from the first base.

This sequence was found in a man between 25 and 39 years old with acute or convalescent COVID-19. The source material was peripheral blood. The chain is encoded by TRBV11-2 joined to TRBJ1-2; 5 matching bases give a weak D call of TRBD1. Here is the DNA: TGTGCCAGCAGCGTGGGGAGGGGACTCGACTATGGCTACACCTTC. Translated, it gives CASSVGRGLDYGYTF.